Presented here are 25 T cell receptor beta chains from one specimen sequenced in a study of tumor-infiltrating lymphocytes in primary liver carcinoma. It was from around 20-30 mg of unsorted bulk tissue that RNA and DNA were co-extracted. A constant-region primer primed TCR beta cDNA synthesis from 400 to 550 ng of total RNA. Employing slightly modified ARM-PCR, three nested multiplex PCR rounds were run, and these gave rise to the TCR beta libraries. Both of the initial two PCR rounds ran for about 9 cycles and employed TRBV1-TRBV30 forward primers alongside a C-beta reverse primer. TCRdb fed the multiplex PCR reads into MiXCR, producing one record per CDR3 protein. The sample gives some 190,000 distinct CDR3 sequences, around four fifths of which show up once; approximately 18% is in the top ten. The sequenced sample consisted of tumor tissue from primary liver carcinoma. The receptors come from a man aged 40-55 years with primary liver carcinoma and hepatitis B virus infection.

About this clonotype itself: Germline is not matched at one junction end, which may reflect a read error. The V and J genes are TRBV11-1 and TRBJ1-2; D is possibly TRBD1 (5 bases). Germline CDR1 is SGHAT and CDR2 is FQDESV (reference sequence). This CDR3 spans 14 amino acids. The CDR3, as DNA: TGTGTCAGCTGCTTCAAGGGACTTGGCTTTGGCTACACCTTC. Its translation is CVSCFKGLGFGYTF.

As for this clonotype: A read error is likely, as this CDR3 ends without the conserved phenylalanine or tryptophan. This chain connects TRBV5-4 to TRBJ2-5; possible D gene TRBD2, 5 bases. V shed 4 bases and J shed 4 bases, with 11 bases lying between them. Germline V gene lookup returns CDR1 SGHNT and CDR2 YYREEE (reference sequence). This CDR3 is built from 13 residues. The CDR3 loop is CASSPTNVETQYL. In DNA, the CDR3 is TGTGCCAGCAGCCCGACTAACGTAGAGACCCAGTACTTG.

In regard to this clonotype: Since no conserved phenylalanine or tryptophan closes the CDR3, a read error is the likely cause. The genes are TRBV29-1 and TRBJ2-5, with 11 bases matching TRBD1. In germline, CDR1 is SQVTM, CDR2 ANQGSEA. This CDR3 is 15 amino acids long. The CDR3 reads CGVEADRGRAETQYS. The CDR3 DNA sequence: TGCGGCGTTGAAGCGGACAGGGGGCGAGCAGAGACCCAGTACTCT.

This clonotype showed up just a few times. One end of the junction fails to match germline, which may point to a read error. V usage is TRBV4-1 and J usage is TRBJ2-7; no clear D gene. The CDR3 totals 15 residues. Germline CDR1 reads MGHRA; CDR2 reads YSYEKL. The CDR3 bases are TGCACCAGCAGCCAAGATAAGGCATTAGCCATGGCGCAGTACTTC. This encodes CTSSQDKALAMAQYF.

In regard to this clonotype: An end of the junction differs from the germline gene, which may be a read error. V gene TRBV29-1 combines with J gene TRBJ1-5; TRBD1 might be the D (5 bases). The CDR3 runs to 12 residues. Germline V lookup: CDR1 SQVTM, CDR2 ANQGSEA. This chain's CDR3 is CSVGGTAQPPHF. The CDR3 DNA reads as TGCAGCGTTGGCGGGACGGCGCAGCCCCCGCATTTT. Full variable domain (outside the CDR3, taken from reference TRBV29-1 and TRBJ1-5): SAVISQKPSRDICQRGTSLTIQCQVDSQVTMMFWYRQQPGQSLTLIATANQGSEATYESGFVIDKFPISRPNLTFSTLTVSNMSPEDSSIYLCSVGGTAQPPHFGDGTRLSIL.

Remarks on this clonotype: At one end, the junction sequence differs from germline, possibly due to a read error. The rearrangement uses TRBV7-9 and TRBJ2-2; TRBD2 agrees at 12 bases. Per the germline V gene, CDR1 is SEHNR and CDR2 is FQNEAQ (reference sequence). CDR3 length equals 16 residues. The CDR3 nucleotides read TGTACCAGCAGCTCCCGGACTAGCGGGAACGCCGGGGAGCTGTTTTTT. The encoded protein is CTSSSRTSGNAGELFF.

Comments on this clonotype: The final CDR3 position lacks the conserved phenylalanine or tryptophan, pointing to a likely read error. CDR3 residues: CATSFPRTSGTKNIQYI. CDR3 sequence (DNA): TGTGCCACCAGCTTTCCCAGGACTAGCGGAACCAAAAACATTCAGTACATC. This chain links TRBV11-1 with TRBJ2-4, with TRBD2 matching over 10 bases. The CDR3 spans 17 residues. Germline V lookup: CDR1 SGHAT, CDR2 FQDESV (reference sequence).

Turning to this clonotype: The final CDR3 position lacks the conserved phenylalanine or tryptophan, pointing to a likely read error. The chain recombines TRBV4-3 with TRBJ1-1, with D tentatively TRBD1 (5 bases). Germline V lookup: CDR1 LGHNA, CDR2 YSLEER. CDR3 size: 15 residues. The DNA of the CDR3 is TGCACCAGCAGCCCGGGACCCCGAGAGAACACTGAAGCTTTCCTT. Translation gives CTSSPGPRENTEAFL.

The J gene is TRBJ2-2, the V gene TRBV4-3; 10 bases fit TRBD1. The CDR3 runs 18 residues. V lost 2 bases, J lost 3 bases, and 9 bases stayed unmatched. Germline V gives CDR1 LGHNA, CDR2 YSLEER. The CDR3, as DNA: TGCGCCAGCAGCCAAAATCATTGGACAGGGGGATACACCGGGGAGCTGTTTTTT. Amino acid sequence: CASSQNHWTGGYTGELFF.

About this clonotype: One end of the junction does not line up with germline, which may come from a read error. The chain has TRBV4-3 and TRBJ2-3, with D possibly being TRBD1 or TRBD2 (6 bases each). Germline V gives CDR1 LGHNA, CDR2 YSLEER. CDR3 length: 16 amino acids. The chain's CDR3 is CASIQEERQRGDTQYF. CDR3 nucleotides: TGCGCCAGCATCCAAGAAGAACGGCAAAGGGGGGATACGCAATATTTT.

Concerning this clonotype itself: The germline gene is not matched at one end of the junction; a read error may be the cause. The chain employs TRBV4-2 and TRBJ2-6, with D perhaps TRBD2 (6 bases). Germline V gene sequence: CDR1 LGHNA, CDR2 YNFKEQ. The CDR3 is 18 residues long. The CDR3 bases are TGTGCCAGCAGCCAAGATCATCGCGGGAACTCTGGGGCCAACCTCCTGACTTTC. Protein: CASSQDHRGNSGANLLTF.

Comment on this clonotype: A single base separates this from a much larger clone, so it may be a read error. The chain combines TRBV2 with TRBJ2-1; 8 bases align to TRBD2. CDR1 and CDR2 (germline): SNHLY, FYNNEI. The CDR3 is made up of 13 amino acids. In DNA form, the CDR3 reads TGTACCAGCAGTGAAGGTAGCGGGGATGAGCAGTTCTTC. Its protein is CTSSEGSGDEQFF.

The V call is TRBV5-5, the J call TRBJ1-5, with a possible D match to TRBD1 (6 bases). Germline-derived CDR1 and CDR2 are SGHKS and YYEKEE (reference sequence). The CDR3 has 14 residues. The CDR3 is CVRSSGGAGQPQHF. CDR3 DNA sequence: TGTGTCAGAAGCAGCGGGGGGGCAGGTCAGCCCCAGCATTTT.

Notes on this clonotype: A junction end diverges from the germline sequence, so it may reflect a read error. The chain combines TRBV6-2 or TRBV6-3 with TRBJ2-7; a weak D match, TRBD2 (6 bases). Germline values: CDR1 MNHEY, CDR2 SVGEGT. The CDR3 has 13 residues. CDR3 loop: CTSSYEVPYDQYF. CDR3 sequence (DNA): TGTACTAGCAGTTACGAGGTACCCTACGACCAGTATTTC.

Turning to this clonotype: The junction departs from germline at one end; a sequencing error may be responsible. This chain joins TRBV6-5 and TRBJ2-6, with D possibly called TRBD1 or TRBD2 (5 bases each). This CDR3 region has 16 residues. CDR1 and CDR2 (germline): MNHEY, SVGAGI. Here the CDR3 DNA reads TGTGCCAGGAGTCGCCTGGGGGAATCTGGGGCCAACATCCTGACTTTC. It encodes CARSRLGESGANILTF.

As regards this clonotype: The junction differs from germline at one of its ends, possibly a read error. This chain uses TRBV7-2 with TRBJ2-5, with 8 positions matching TRBD1. Germline CDR1 and CDR2: SGHTA and FQGNSA. CDR3 size: 14 residues. In DNA, the CDR3 is TGTGGCAGCAGCTCCAACAGGGGGAAAGAGACCCAGTACTTC. Translated: CGSSSNRGKETQYF.

V gene TRBV11-2 combines with J gene TRBJ2-1; 11 bases are a match to TRBD2. J gave up 5 bases and V 9 bases, and 9 bases lay outside the gene matches. This CDR3 has 15 amino acids. The V gene's germline CDR1 is SGHAT and CDR2 FQNNGV. CDR3 residues: CASSQTSGTNNEQFF. CDR3 DNA sequence: TGTGCCAGTAGTCAGACTAGCGGGACCAACAATGAGCAGTTCTTC.

Turning to this clonotype: Germline and junction disagree at one end, which may indicate a read error. This chain uses TRBV29-1 with TRBJ1-1, with TRBD1 identical over 9 bases. CDR1 is SQVTM and CDR2 is ANQGSEA in the germline V gene. The CDR3 runs to 15 residues. This CDR3 is CCGTGGWGMNSEAFF. Written as DNA, the CDR3 is TGCTGCGGTACAGGGGGCTGGGGGATGAACAGTGAAGCTTTCTTT.

In regard to this clonotype: This may come from a read error, since a much larger clone is one base off. The chain joins TRBV7-9 to TRBJ2-1; D remains ambiguous. The CDR3 length is 12 residues. CDR1 and CDR2 from the germline V gene are SEHNR and FQNEAQ (reference sequence). The DNA for the CDR3 is TGTGCCATCAGCTTAAGTGGCGGTGAGCAGTTCTTC. Amino acids: CAISLSGGEQFF.

The chain is built from TRBV5-1 and TRBJ2-2, with TRBD1 matching 7 bases. Germline values: CDR1 SGHRS, CDR2 YFSETQ. The CDR3 is made up of 15 amino acids. The CDR3, as DNA: TGCACTAACAGCGACAGGGTCCCGAACACCGGGGAGCTGTTTTTT. Translating it yields CTNSDRVPNTGELFF.

A remark on this clonotype: This clone may be a read error of a much larger clone one base away. The chain links TRBV30 to TRBJ2-4, with TRBD1 matching over 10 bases. Germline V CDR1 and CDR2: GTSNPN, SVGIG (reference sequence). The CDR3 contains 15 residues. The CDR3 DNA follows: TGTGCCTGGAGCACGACAGGGGGCAGTAAAAACATTCGGTACTTC. Translated: CAWSTTGGSKNIRYF.

Of note for this clonotype: A much larger clone differs from this one at a single base, so this may be a read error. The chain uses TRBV7-3 and TRBJ2-7; D is possibly TRBD2 (6 bases). Germline CDR1 and CDR2: SGHTA and FQGTGA. V was clipped by 6 bases and J by 2 bases, with 17 bases between them. This CDR3 has 15 residues. This CDR3 is CASSPASRRAYEQYF. CDR3 in DNA: TGTGCCAGCAGTCCCGCTAGCAGGAGGGCCTACGAGCAGTACTTC.

The chain is built from TRBV11-2 and TRBJ2-1; D is unresolved. Trimming removed 7 bases from V and 1 base from J, with 17 bases in between. The germline gives CDR1 SGHAT, CDR2 FQNNGV. CDR3 size: 16 residues. The CDR3 reads CASTFSNQSSYNEQFF. Written as DNA, the CDR3 is TGTGCCAGCACTTTTTCTAACCAGAGTTCCTACAATGAGCAGTTCTTC.

The sample holds many counts of this clonotype. The V call is TRBV6-1, the J call TRBJ2-1, with 8 bases identical to TRBD2. The J segment lost 6 bases and the V segment lost 6 bases, leaving 4 bases of the junction unmatched. The V gene's germline CDR1 is MNHNS and CDR2 SASEGT. The CDR3 length is 13 residues. The CDR3 loop is CASREAGGNEQFF. CDR3 bases: TGTGCCAGCAGGGAGGCGGGAGGCAATGAGCAGTTCTTC.

On this clonotype itself: One junction end does not reproduce the germline sequence, and a read error may be involved. The V call is TRBV10-3, the J call TRBJ1-1; D is uncertain. Germline-derived CDR1 and CDR2 are ENHRY and SYGVKD. The CDR3 extends over 14 amino acids. The CDR3 bases are TGTGCCATCAGTGAGTCGAGGGTAAGCACTGTAGCTTTCTTT. This encodes CAISESRVSTVAFF.